This is a list of T cell receptor beta chains from one sample in a study of cytomegalovirus exposure and HLA in healthy donors. Produced via immunoSEQ multiplex PCR; TCRdb's table is partial and in-frame only. The sample has fewer than 200,000 clones, about an eighth seen once. The sample comprised PBMCs. The receptors stem from a man in his fifties or sixties in good health and CMV-seropositive. The CDR3 runs from the conserved cysteine through the conserved F or W. The order of the fields is D gene, V gene, clone size, J gene, CDR3 DNA, CDR3 protein. The D gene is left open where the match is weak. Expanded clones get a size class; other rows say once, few or many, or leave the size out.

D gene: NA; V gene: TRBV5-1; clone size: few; J gene: TRBJ2-3; CDR3 DNA: TGCGCCAGCAGCTGGTGGGGGGGCACAGATACGCAGTATTTT; CDR3 protein: CASSWWGGTDTQYF
D gene: TRBD2; V gene: TRBV7-6; clone size: NA; J gene: TRBJ2-5; CDR3 DNA: TGTGCCAGCAGCTTAGTCCCGACTAGCGGGTCTACCCAAGAGACCCAGTACTTC; CDR3 protein: CASSLVPTSGSTQETQYF
D gene: NA; V gene: TRBV4-3; clone size: many; J gene: TRBJ2-2; CDR3 DNA: TGCGCCAGCAGCCTAGACAGCGTTTCGAACACCGGGGAGCTGTTTTTT; CDR3 protein: CASSLDSVSNTGELFF
D gene: NA; V gene: TRBV19; clone size: NA; J gene: TRBJ2-2; CDR3 DNA: TGTGCCAGTAGTATAGATATGCTAGGGGAGCTGTTTTTT; CDR3 protein: CASSIDMLGELFF
D gene: NA; V gene: TRBV5-4; clone size: many; J gene: TRBJ2-2; CDR3 DNA: TGTGCCAGCAGCTTGGGGGGGGTGGAAAAGGGCACCGGGGAGCTGTTTTTT; CDR3 protein: CASSLGGVEKGTGELFF
D gene: TRBD2; V gene: TRBV9; clone size: NA; J gene: TRBJ2-2; CDR3 DNA: TGTGCCAGCGTCCGCGGGTGGGGGGGCACCGGGGAGCTGTTTTTT; CDR3 protein: CASVRGWGGTGELFF
D gene: NA; V gene: TRBV10-2; clone size: NA; J gene: TRBJ1-5; CDR3 DNA: TGCGCCACCTCTAGAAGGTTAGGGGCCACCAATCAGCCCCAGCATTTT; CDR3 protein: CATSRRLGATNQPQHF
D gene: NA; V gene: TRBV4-3; clone size: NA; J gene: TRBJ2-7; CDR3 DNA: TGCGCCAGCAGCCAAACCCAGGGTTCCTCCTACGAGCAGTACTTC; CDR3 protein: CASSQTQGSSYEQYF
D gene: NA; V gene: TRBV6-5; clone size: NA; J gene: TRBJ2-3; CDR3 DNA: TGTGCCAGCAGTTTTGGGGCTAGCACAGATACGCAGTATTTT; CDR3 protein: CASSFGASTDTQYF
D gene: TRBD1; V gene: TRBV4-1; clone size: few; J gene: TRBJ2-7; CDR3 DNA: TGCGCCAGCAGCCAGCTCGGGACAGGGGGGACCGAGCAGTACTTC; CDR3 protein: CASSQLGTGGTEQYF
D gene: NA; V gene: TRBV5-1; clone size: NA; J gene: TRBJ1-2; CDR3 DNA: TGCGCCAGCAGCTTGAACGCAGGGGCGGACTATGGCTACACCTTC; CDR3 protein: CASSLNAGADYGYTF
D gene: NA; V gene: TRBV4-2; clone size: once; J gene: TRBJ2-7; CDR3 DNA: TGTGCCAGCAGCCAAGATAGGGGCAGGGATAGGTACTTC; CDR3 protein: CASSQDRGRDRYF
D gene: TRBD2; V gene: TRBV4-1; clone size: few; J gene: TRBJ2-7; CDR3 DNA: TGCGCCAGCAGCCGCATTCCGTTAGCGGGGGCCTACGAGCAGTACTTC; CDR3 protein: CASSRIPLAGAYEQYF
D gene: NA; V gene: TRBV15; clone size: NA; J gene: TRBJ1-2; CDR3 DNA: TGTGCCACCAGCAAAGACAGGCTCTCCCGTCGATCAACTTATGGCTACACCTTC; CDR3 protein: CATSKDRLSRRSTYGYTF
D gene: TRBD2; V gene: TRBV7-2; clone size: few; J gene: TRBJ2-1; CDR3 DNA: TGTGCCAGCAGCTTAAGGCGAGCGGGGGGCCACAATGAGCAGTTCTTC; CDR3 protein: CASSLRRAGGHNEQFF
D gene: TRBD1; V gene: TRBV4-3; clone size: NA; J gene: TRBJ1-1; CDR3 DNA: TGCGCCAGCAGCCCCCAGACAGGGGGAAACACTGAAGCTTTCTTT; CDR3 protein: CASSPQTGGNTEAFF
D gene: TRBD1; V gene: TRBV5-1; clone size: few; J gene: TRBJ2-2; CDR3 DNA: TGCGCCAGCAGCCACAGGACAGGGGGCGAGGCCGGGGAGCTGTTTTTT; CDR3 protein: CASSHRTGGEAGELFF
D gene: TRBD2; V gene: TRBV28; clone size: NA; J gene: TRBJ2-3; CDR3 DNA: TGTGCCAGCAGTTCCCCGGGACTATCGGATACGCAGTATTTT; CDR3 protein: CASSSPGLSDTQYF
D gene: NA; V gene: TRBV7-6; clone size: NA; J gene: TRBJ1-6; CDR3 DNA: TGTGCCAGCAGCTTAAGGTGGGGGGGGCAGAGTAATTCACCCCTCCACTTT; CDR3 protein: CASSLRWGGQSNSPLHF
D gene: NA; V gene: TRBV30; clone size: few; J gene: TRBJ1-6; CDR3 DNA: TGTGCCTGGGCCGGGGGTTATAATTCACCCCTCCACTTT; CDR3 protein: CAWAGGYNSPLHF
D gene: NA; V gene: TRBV4-1; clone size: NA; J gene: TRBJ1-4; CDR3 DNA: TGCGCCAGCAGCCAAATGCTGGGGGCTGCATCTAATGAAAAACTGTTTTTT; CDR3 protein: CASSQMLGAASNEKLFF
D gene: TRBD1; V gene: TRBV6-5; clone size: NA; J gene: TRBJ2-1; CDR3 DNA: TGTGCCAGCACAAAGACAGGGGGTTGGAATGAGCAGTTCTTC; CDR3 protein: CASTKTGGWNEQFF
D gene: NA; V gene: TRBV6-5; clone size: NA; J gene: TRBJ2-2; CDR3 DNA: TGTGCCAGCCGGACCAGGGCGAACACCGGGGAGCTGTTTTTT; CDR3 protein: CASRTRANTGELFF
D gene: TRBD1; V gene: TRBV27; clone size: NA; J gene: TRBJ1-4; CDR3 DNA: TGTGCCAGCAGTCACCGGGACAGGGGTATCACTAATGAAAAACTGTTTTTT; CDR3 protein: CASSHRDRGITNEKLFF
D gene: TRBD1; V gene: TRBV6-5; clone size: NA; J gene: TRBJ2-7; CDR3 DNA: TGTGCCAGCAGTGCGGACAGGGGTCCCTACGAGCAGTACTTC; CDR3 protein: CASSADRGPYEQYF
D gene: NA; V gene: TRBV6-5; clone size: NA; J gene: TRBJ1-5; CDR3 DNA: TGTGCCACCAGAGCTTCAGGGGAGACTCAGCCCCAGCATTTT; CDR3 protein: CATRASGETQPQHF
D gene: NA; V gene: TRBV5-4; clone size: few; J gene: TRBJ2-3; CDR3 DNA: TGTGCCAGCAGTTCCCCGGGACATCACACAGATACGCAGTATTTT; CDR3 protein: CASSSPGHHTDTQYF
D gene: NA; V gene: TRBV6-6; clone size: few; J gene: TRBJ2-1; CDR3 DNA: TGTGCCAGCAGTTACGACAGATACAATGAGCAGTTCTTC; CDR3 protein: CASSYDRYNEQFF
D gene: NA; V gene: TRBV6-5; clone size: few; J gene: TRBJ2-3; CDR3 DNA: TGTGCCAGTCGGGCTAGCGCGACGCCAGATACGCAGTATTTT; CDR3 protein: CASRASATPDTQYF
D gene: NA; V gene: TRBV7-6; clone size: NA; J gene: TRBJ2-7; CDR3 DNA: TGTGCCAGCAGCCCTCCCAGGGTTCCCTACGAGCAGTACTTC; CDR3 protein: CASSPPRVPYEQYF
D gene: NA; V gene: TRBV20-1; clone size: NA; J gene: TRBJ2-5; CDR3 DNA: TGCAGTGCCACCGGGGGACAGACCCAGTACTTC; CDR3 protein: CSATGGQTQYF
D gene: TRBD1; V gene: TRBV2; clone size: NA; J gene: TRBJ2-7; CDR3 DNA: TGTGCCAGCAGTTATAGGGACAGTGGGGCCGAGCAGTACTTC; CDR3 protein: CASSYRDSGAEQYF
D gene: TRBD1; V gene: TRBV9; clone size: few; J gene: TRBJ1-1; CDR3 DNA: TGTGCCAGCAGCGTCGGGACAGGGAACCCCACTGAAGCTTTCTTT; CDR3 protein: CASSVGTGNPTEAFF
D gene: NA; V gene: TRBV6-6; clone size: NA; J gene: TRBJ1-1; CDR3 DNA: TGTGCCAGCAGTTCCGCGGGGACTGAAGCTTTCTTT; CDR3 protein: CASSSAGTEAFF
D gene: NA; V gene: TRBV5-6; clone size: NA; J gene: TRBJ2-5; CDR3 DNA: TGTGCCAGACACAGGGATAAGACCCAGTACTTC; CDR3 protein: CARHRDKTQYF
D gene: TRBD1; V gene: TRBV4-1; clone size: NA; J gene: TRBJ1-1; CDR3 DNA: TGCGCCAGCAGCCCAGCCGGGACAGGGGGCGTGGGGATGAACACTGAAGCTTTCTTT; CDR3 protein: CASSPAGTGGVGMNTEAFF